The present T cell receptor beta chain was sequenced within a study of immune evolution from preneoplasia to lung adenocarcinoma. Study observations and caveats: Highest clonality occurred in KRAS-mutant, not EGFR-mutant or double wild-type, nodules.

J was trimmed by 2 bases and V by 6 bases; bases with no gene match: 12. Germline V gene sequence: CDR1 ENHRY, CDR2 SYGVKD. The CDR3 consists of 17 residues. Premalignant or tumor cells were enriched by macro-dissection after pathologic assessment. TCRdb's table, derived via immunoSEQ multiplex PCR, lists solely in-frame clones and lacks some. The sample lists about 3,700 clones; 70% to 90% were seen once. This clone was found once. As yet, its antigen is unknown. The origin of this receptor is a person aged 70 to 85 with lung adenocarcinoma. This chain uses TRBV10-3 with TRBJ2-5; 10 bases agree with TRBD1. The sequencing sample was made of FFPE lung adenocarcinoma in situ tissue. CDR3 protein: CAIRSQGQGFGQETQYF. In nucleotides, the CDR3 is TGTGCCATCAGGTCGCAGGGACAGGGGTTTGGGCAAGAGACCCAGTACTTC.